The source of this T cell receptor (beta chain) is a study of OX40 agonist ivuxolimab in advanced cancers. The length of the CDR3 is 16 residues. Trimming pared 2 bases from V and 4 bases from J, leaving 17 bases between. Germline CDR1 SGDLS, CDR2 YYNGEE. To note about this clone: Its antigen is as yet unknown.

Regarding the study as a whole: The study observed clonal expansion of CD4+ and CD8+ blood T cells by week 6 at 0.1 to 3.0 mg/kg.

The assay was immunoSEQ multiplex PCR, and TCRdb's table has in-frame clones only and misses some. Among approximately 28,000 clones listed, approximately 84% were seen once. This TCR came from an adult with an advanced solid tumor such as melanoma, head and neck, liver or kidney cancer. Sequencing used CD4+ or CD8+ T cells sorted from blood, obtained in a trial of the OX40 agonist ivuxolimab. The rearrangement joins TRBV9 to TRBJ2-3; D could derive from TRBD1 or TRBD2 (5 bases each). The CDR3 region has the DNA TGTGCCAGCAGCGTCAACCGGGACCTCACCCCAGATACGCAGTATTTT. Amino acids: CASSVNRDLTPDTQYF.